These T cell receptor beta chains were read from a single sample in a study of blood T cell repertoires in COVID-19. This table comes from immunoSEQ multiplex PCR, and its TCRdb copy is limited to in-frame clones, with some not included. The table shows approximately 320,000 clones, with roughly 86% occurring only once. The sample taken for sequencing was PBMCs or T cells enriched from blood (not recorded which). These receptor sequences come from a woman between 18 and 29 years old who had recovered from COVID-19. CDR3s include the opening cysteine and the closing phenylalanine or tryptophan. Each record gives: J gene, clone size, V gene, D gene, CDR3 protein, CDR3 DNA. D genes are given only for firm matches. Clone size is shown for a subset of rows, as once, few, many or a class of expanded clone.

J: TRBJ1-2
size: NA
V: TRBV29-1
D: NA
CDR3: CSVVDSRVGYTF
DNA: TGCAGCGTCGTCGACAGTCGGGTCGGCTACACCTTC

J: TRBJ1-3
size: once
V: TRBV2
D: NA
CDR3: CASSGDGNTIYF
DNA: TGTGCCAGCAGTGGCGATGGAAACACCATATATTTT

J: TRBJ1-2
size: NA
V: TRBV5-8
D: TRBD1
CDR3: CASSFETGGYGYTF
DNA: TGTGCCAGCAGCTTTGAGACAGGGGGCTATGGCTACACCTTC

J: TRBJ2-2
size: NA
V: TRBV9
D: TRBD2
CDR3: CASSAIPGLAGVEVRTGELFF
DNA: TGTGCCAGCAGCGCGATCCCGGGACTAGCGGGGGTTGAGGTCCGCACCGGGGAGCTGTTTTTT

J: TRBJ1-2
size: NA
V: TRBV28
D: NA
CDR3: CASSWGGGGYTF
DNA: TGTGCCAGCAGCTGGGGAGGCGGTGGCTACACCTTC

J: TRBJ1-2
size: NA
V: TRBV28
D: NA
CDR3: CATIDGGSYGYTF
DNA: TGTGCCACCATCGACGGCGGGAGCTATGGCTACACCTTC

J: TRBJ2-5
size: NA
V: TRBV4-3
D: TRBD2
CDR3: CASSQTGLAGVETQYF
DNA: TGCGCCAGCAGCCAGACAGGACTAGCGGGAGTAGAGACCCAGTACTTC

J: TRBJ1-1
size: NA
V: TRBV7-2
D: TRBD1
CDR3: CASSLGQGAFIPFF
DNA: TGTGCCAGCAGCTTAGGGCAGGGGGCCTTCATCCCTTTCTTT

J: TRBJ1-1
size: NA
V: TRBV5-4
D: TRBD1
CDR3: CASSLVPGQGSVAFF
DNA: TGTGCCAGCAGCTTGGTTCCGGGACAGGGTAGTGTAGCTTTCTTT

J: TRBJ1-2
size: NA
V: TRBV5-1
D: NA
CDR3: CASSLLPRGGYTF
DNA: TGCGCCAGCAGCCTATTGCCTAGAGGGGGCTACACCTTC

J: TRBJ1-5
size: NA
V: TRBV7-9
D: NA
CDR3: CASSFGLYSNQPQHF
DNA: TGTGCCAGCAGCTTTGGACTTTATAGCAATCAGCCCCAGCATTTT

J: TRBJ1-3
size: NA
V: TRBV3-1/TRBV3-2
D: NA
CDR3: CASSQDAVSGNTIYF
DNA: TGTGCCAGCAGCCAAGATGCGGTGTCTGGAAACACCATATATTTT

J: TRBJ1-2
size: NA
V: TRBV9
D: TRBD1
CDR3: CASSPDRVNYGYTF
DNA: TGTGCCAGCAGCCCGGACAGGGTTAACTATGGCTACACCTTC

J: TRBJ1-5
size: NA
V: TRBV2
D: NA
CDR3: CASSAAGMPVSRPQHF
DNA: TGTGCCAGCAGTGCGGCAGGGATGCCCGTATCTCGGCCCCAGCATTTT

J: TRBJ2-2
size: NA
V: TRBV10-3
D: NA
CDR3: CAISQSGDTGELFF
DNA: TGTGCCATCAGCCAAAGCGGAGACACCGGGGAGCTGTTTTTT

J: TRBJ2-5
size: NA
V: TRBV29-1
D: TRBD2
CDR3: CSVGLAGAYQETQYF
DNA: TGCAGCGTGGGACTAGCGGGGGCCTACCAAGAGACCCAGTACTTC

J: TRBJ1-1
size: NA
V: TRBV7-2
D: NA
CDR3: CASSLHSPLSDTEAFF
DNA: TGTGCCAGCAGCTTGCATAGCCCCCTCTCGGACACTGAAGCTTTCTTT

J: TRBJ2-3
size: NA
V: TRBV28
D: TRBD1
CDR3: CASSWGTGTGRATDTQYF
DNA: TGTGCCAGCAGTTGGGGGACCGGGACAGGGAGGGCGACAGATACGCAGTATTTT

J: TRBJ1-5
size: NA
V: TRBV10-3
D: NA
CDR3: CAISESRVRVRNQPQHF
DNA: TGTGCCATCAGTGAGTCGCGGGTACGGGTTCGCAATCAGCCCCAGCATTTT

J: TRBJ2-1
size: NA
V: TRBV7-8
D: NA
CDR3: CASSLEAVSYNEQFF
DNA: TGTGCCAGCAGCTTAGAAGCGGTCTCCTACAATGAGCAGTTCTTC

J: TRBJ1-1
size: NA
V: TRBV19
D: TRBD1
CDR3: CASSILPGQGGTEAFF
DNA: TGTGCCAGTAGTATATTACCGGGACAGGGGGGGACTGAAGCTTTCTTT

J: TRBJ1-1
size: once
V: TRBV6-5
D: NA
CDR3: CASSRRGILNTEAFF
DNA: TGTGCCAGCAGTCGGAGAGGGATTCTGAACACTGAAGCTTTCTTT

J: TRBJ1-1
size: NA
V: TRBV20-1
D: TRBD1
CDR3: CSASTPRQGEAFF
DNA: TGCAGTGCTAGTACCCCACGACAGGGCGAAGCTTTCTTT

J: TRBJ1-1
size: NA
V: TRBV28
D: TRBD1
CDR3: CASRTTGDTEAFF
DNA: TGTGCCAGCAGAACGACAGGGGACACTGAAGCTTTCTTT

J: TRBJ1-4
size: NA
V: TRBV7-9
D: TRBD1
CDR3: CASSPGGWTGGKLFF
DNA: TGTGCCAGCAGCCCCGGGGGTTGGACAGGGGGAAAACTGTTTTTT

J: TRBJ1-5
size: NA
V: TRBV28
D: NA
CDR3: CASSRTVNQPQHF
DNA: TGTGCCAGCAGCCGGACAGTCAATCAGCCCCAGCATTTT

J: TRBJ2-1
size: NA
V: TRBV7-6
D: TRBD2
CDR3: CASSQTSGPYNEQFF
DNA: TGTGCCAGCAGCCAGACTAGCGGTCCCTACAATGAGCAGTTCTTC

J: TRBJ2-5
size: NA
V: TRBV7-9
D: TRBD2
CDR3: CASSLGMSGSGETQYF
DNA: TGTGCCAGCAGCTTAGGAATGAGCGGGAGCGGGGAGACCCAGTACTTC

J: TRBJ1-2
size: NA
V: TRBV4-1
D: NA
CDR3: CASSQGGGANYGYTF
DNA: TGCGCCAGCAGCCAGGGGGGGGGAGCTAACTATGGCTACACCTTC

J: TRBJ2-3
size: once
V: TRBV15
D: TRBD1
CDR3: CATSLQGARTDTQYF
DNA: TGTGCCACCAGCCTACAGGGGGCGCGCACAGATACGCAGTATTTT

J: TRBJ1-2
size: once
V: TRBV4-3
D: NA
CDR3: CASSQYTMTGGKYGYTF
DNA: TGCGCCAGCAGCCAATACACAATGACAGGTGGGAAGTATGGCTACACCTTC